This T cell receptor (beta chain) was captured in a study of blood T cell repertoires in COVID-19. At the level of the study: Specimens from acute and convalescent COVID-19 originated in the United States, Italy and Spain. Sources were T cells, B-cell-depleted T cells, or PBMCs; the material itself was cDNA or gDNA.

V lost 0 bases and J 2 bases, leaving 11 bases between the germline ends. Germline V gene data show CDR1 as LNHNV and CDR2 as YYDKDF (reference sequence). The CDR3 covers 15 residues. The protocol was immunoSEQ multiplex PCR, while the TCRdb copy is restricted to in-frame clones and leaves out a portion. The sample includes 250,000 to 300,000 clones, 80% to 85% of them seen just once. Adults between roughly 18 and 95 years of age took part from under 25 US areas. Membership in each cohort depended on participant-reported clinical history. This rearrangement joins TRBV15 to TRBJ2-7; D might be TRBD1 (6 bases). This TCR came from a man between 35 and 55 years old who had been exposed to COVID-19. The sample was PBMCs or T cells enriched from blood (not recorded which). The CDR3 is CATSREGTGTYEQYF. The CDR3 region has the DNA TGTGCCACCAGCAGAGAGGGCACAGGGACCTACGAGCAGTACTTC.